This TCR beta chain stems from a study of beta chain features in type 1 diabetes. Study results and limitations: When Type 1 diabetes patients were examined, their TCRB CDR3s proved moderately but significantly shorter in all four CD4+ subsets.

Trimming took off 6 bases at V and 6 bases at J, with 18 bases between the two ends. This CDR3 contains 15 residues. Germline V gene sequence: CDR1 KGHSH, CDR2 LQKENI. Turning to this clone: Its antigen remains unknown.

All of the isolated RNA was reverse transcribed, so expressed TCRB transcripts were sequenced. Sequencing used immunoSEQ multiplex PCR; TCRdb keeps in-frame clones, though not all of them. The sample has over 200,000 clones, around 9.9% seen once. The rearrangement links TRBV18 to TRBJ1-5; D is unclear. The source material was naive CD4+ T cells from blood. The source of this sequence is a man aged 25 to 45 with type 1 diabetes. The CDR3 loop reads CASSQSEGVGQPQHF. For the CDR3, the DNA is TGTGCCAGCTCGCAATCGGAGGGAGTGGGTCAGCCCCAGCATTTT.